These 17 T cell receptor beta chains share one sample of origin, sequenced in a study of shared clonotypes between healthy human individuals. The protocol was immunoSEQ multiplex PCR, while the TCRdb copy is restricted to in-frame clones and leaves out a portion. The repertoire holds roughly 1.5 million clones, with 95% to 99% as singletons. The sequenced sample consisted of naive CD4+ T cells sorted from blood. The subset is: CD45RA+ positively selected. The source is a man aged 25-45 years in good health.

The rearrangement links TRBV7-9 to TRBJ1-2; 7 bases map to TRBD1. The V gene end was trimmed by 10 bases and the J gene end by 8 bases; junction bases not matched to a gene: 10. From germline, CDR1 is SEHNR and CDR2 FQNEAQ (reference sequence). The CDR3 spans 12 residues. CDR3 sequence: CATATGQQGYTF. For the CDR3, the DNA is TGTGCCACCGCGACAGGGCAGCAGGGCTACACCTTC.

The chain has TRBV2 and TRBJ2-3; no clear D gene. CDR1 SNHLY and CDR2 FYNNEI come from the germline V gene. Trimming pared 5 bases from V and 0 bases from J, leaving 6 bases between. The CDR3 has 13 amino acids. The CDR3 spells CASSPQSTDTQYF. For the CDR3, the DNA is TGTGCCAGCAGTCCGCAAAGCACAGATACGCAGTATTTT.

V gene TRBV18 combines with J gene TRBJ2-3, with 9 bases that match TRBD2. The CDR3 is made up of 20 amino acids. Looked up from germline, CDR1 is KGHSH and CDR2 is LQKENI. V shed 0 bases, J shed 0 bases, and the junction held 13 bases outside the gene matches. In DNA form, the CDR3 reads TGTGCCAGCTCACCACCCGTGTTTAGCGGGAGTGGGGGAAGCACAGATACGCAGTATTTT. Encoded protein: CASSPPVFSGSGGSTDTQYF.

V gene TRBV28 combines with J gene TRBJ1-1, with D perhaps matching TRBD1 (6 bases). V was cut by 8 bases and J by 2 bases, with 21 bases left in between. The CDR3 spans 16 residues. Germline V gene sequence: CDR1 MDHEN, CDR2 SYDVKM. The CDR3 here is CASVYWRTEINTEAFF. The CDR3 nucleotides read TGTGCCAGCGTCTACTGGCGGACAGAGATCAACACTGAAGCTTTCTTT.

This chain connects TRBV15 to TRBJ2-5, with a tentative D call TRBD1 (5 bases). This CDR3 is 14 amino acids long. The germline gives CDR1 LNHNV, CDR2 YYDKDF (reference sequence). With 1 base removed from V and 4 bases from J, the gap between germline ends came to 10 bases. CDR3 DNA sequence: TGTGCCACCAGCAGAGCAGGGTCTGGAGAGACCCAGTACTTC. Protein: CATSRAGSGETQYF.

This clone came up once. The V and J genes are TRBV9 and TRBJ2-3; 7 positions match TRBD1. The CDR3 spans 12 residues. Trimming took 3 bases from V and 7 from J; bases not matched to a gene: 2. CDR1 is SGDLS, CDR2 YYNGEE, per germline. CDR3 residues: CASSGDRNTQYF. CDR3 nucleotide sequence: TGTGCCAGCAGCGGGGACAGAAATACGCAGTATTTT.

This sequence joins TRBV2 and TRBJ2-7; 7 positions agree with TRBD2. The CDR3 covers 14 residues. V shed 6 bases and J 1 base; nucleotides not matched to a gene: 6. Germline-derived CDR1 and CDR2 are SNHLY and FYNNEI. The CDR3 spells CASRGTTTSYEQYF. CDR3 DNA: TGTGCCAGCAGAGGGACTACTACTTCCTACGAGCAGTACTTC.

The chain links TRBV9 to TRBJ2-7; D is perhaps TRBD1 (5 bases). The germline V and J ends were trimmed by 1 base and 4 bases, with 15 bases remaining between them. The CDR3 is 15 amino acids. CDR1 SGDLS and CDR2 YYNGEE come from the germline V gene. CDR3 amino acids: CASSVTWDRGYEQYF. CDR3 DNA sequence: TGTGCCAGCAGCGTAACGTGGGATAGGGGATACGAGCAGTACTTC. The entire variable domain, with the rest obtained from reference TRBV9 and TRBJ2-7, is as follows: DSGVTQTPKHLITATGQRVTLRCSPRSGDLSVYWYQQSLDQGLQFLIQYYNGEERAKGNILERFSAQQFPDLHSELNLSSLELGDSALYFCASSVTWDRGYEQYFGPGTRLTVT.

The V and J genes are TRBV27 and TRBJ2-4, with TRBD1 matching over 9 bases. Germline trimming cut 4 bases from V and 4 bases from J; bases unmatched to any gene: 17. Germline CDR1 and CDR2: MNHEY and SMNVEV (reference sequence). The length of the CDR3 is 19 residues. The CDR3 loop is CASSYRISRDREKKNIQYF. The CDR3 region has the DNA TGTGCCAGCAGTTACCGAATATCCCGGGACAGGGAGAAAAAAAACATTCAGTACTTC.

This clone appeared a single time. V gene TRBV28 combines with J gene TRBJ2-1; D is uncertain. CDR1 and CDR2 (germline): MDHEN, SYDVKM. The CDR3 is 15 amino acids. V was shortened by 1 base and J by 6 bases, with 13 bases between the two germline ends. DNA for the CDR3: TGTGCCAGCAGTTTATATAGACGAATGGCCAATGAGCAGTTCTTC. Amino acid sequence: CASSLYRRMANEQFF.

Here the CDR3 reads CASSQSPMNTEAFF. Here the CDR3 DNA reads TGCGCCAGCAGTCAATCTCCCATGAACACTGAAGCTTTCTTT. This chain joins TRBV23-1 and TRBJ1-1; no firm D call. TRBV23-1 is reported as an ORF; its role is uncertain. The V gene lost 0 bases and the J gene lost 0 bases, with 5 bases spanning the gap. The length of the CDR3 is 14 residues.

The chain combines TRBV5-1 with TRBJ2-7; 9 bases map to TRBD1. CDR1 is SGHRS and CDR2 is YFSETQ in the germline V gene. The CDR3 sequence is 14 residues long. Germline trimming cut 4 bases from V and 4 bases from J; bases unmatched to any gene: 6. The CDR3 sequence is CASSPGTGKYEQYF. CDR3 DNA: TGCGCCAGCAGCCCCGGGACAGGGAAGTACGAGCAGTACTTC.

A few counts support this clone. The genes are TRBV19 and TRBJ1-5, with D uncertain. V gave up 3 bases and J gave up 0 bases, with 9 bases separating them. CDR3 size: 15 residues. Germline V gene sequence: CDR1 LNHDA, CDR2 SQIVND (reference sequence). DNA for the CDR3: TGTGCCAGTAGTATGTCCCGGAGTAGCAATCAGCCCCAGCATTTT. It translates to CASSMSRSSNQPQHF.

The rearrangement joins TRBV2 to TRBJ2-7, with TRBD1 identical over 7 bases. Germline values: CDR1 SNHLY, CDR2 FYNNEI. CDR3 length equals 15 residues. V shed 6 bases, J shed 2 bases, and the junction held 10 bases outside the gene matches. The CDR3 coding sequence is TGTGCCAGCAGGACCGGGACAGCCTCAACCTACGAGCAGTACTTC. Translating gives CASRTGTASTYEQYF.

V usage is TRBV28 and J usage is TRBJ1-1, with D possibly matching TRBD1 (6 bases). CDR1 is MDHEN, CDR2 SYDVKM, per germline. CDR3 length: 16 residues. V lost 3 bases and J 4 bases, leaving 18 bases between the germline ends. CDR3 sequence: CASSFRGRDTGTEAFF. The DNA of the CDR3 is TGTGCCAGCAGTTTCCGGGGGCGCGATACGGGCACTGAAGCTTTCTTT.

The chain couples TRBV7-9 to TRBJ2-7; maybe TRBD2 (6 bases). CDR1 and CDR2 from the germline V gene are SEHNR and FQNEAQ (reference sequence). V gave up 7 bases and J gave up 1 base, with 23 bases separating them. This CDR3 contains 17 residues. DNA of the CDR3: TGTGCCAGCACCAAAAACGCCGGGGACTTGATATCCTACGAGCAGTACTTC. Protein sequence: CASTKNAGDLISYEQYF.

The rearrangement uses TRBV11-3 and TRBJ2-1; TRBD1 might be the D (6 bases). Germline V gene data show CDR1 as SGHNT and CDR2 as YENEEA. Trimming pared 2 bases from V and 4 bases from J, leaving 12 bases between. CDR3 length: 15 amino acids. The CDR3 DNA is TGTGCCAGCAGCTTAAGCCGGGACATTTACAATGAGCAGTTCTTC. Its translation is CASSLSRDIYNEQFF.